These 9 T cell receptor beta chains were all obtained from the same sample, sequenced in a study of OX40 agonist ivuxolimab in advanced cancers. Some clones are missing from TCRdb's copy, which holds only in-frame ones; the method was immunoSEQ multiplex PCR. The sample holds some 27,000 clones, about 80% seen once. The source material was CD4+ or CD8+ T cells sorted from blood, sampled in a trial of the OX40 agonist ivuxolimab. The receptors come from an adult with an advanced solid tumor such as melanoma, head and neck, liver or kidney cancer.

This rearrangement joins TRBV15 to TRBJ1-2; D may be TRBD1 (6 bases). The CDR3 covers 16 residues. V was pared by 1 base and J by 3 bases, with 15 bases between. Germline CDR1 is LNHNV and CDR2 is YYDKDF (reference sequence). The CDR3 is CATSRGYRDKDYGYTF. The CDR3 bases are TGTGCCACCAGCAGAGGATACAGGGATAAAGACTATGGCTACACCTTC.

This chain connects TRBV7-9 to TRBJ2-5; 8 bases line up with TRBD2. CDR1 is SEHNR and CDR2 is FQNEAQ in the germline V gene (reference sequence). Trimming at V came to 5 bases and at J to 5 bases, leaving 7 bases not matched to a gene. There are 14 residues in the CDR3. CDR3 region: CASSLGLAFETQYF. CDR3 bases: TGTGCCAGCAGCCTAGGACTAGCATTCGAGACCCAGTACTTC.

Details on this clone: This specimen includes other DNA sequences encoding the same CDR3. This chain connects TRBV28 to TRBJ2-2; 15 nucleotides align to TRBD2. Germline V gene sequence: CDR1 MDHEN, CDR2 SYDVKM. J was trimmed by 5 bases and V by 6 bases; bases with no gene match: 4. The CDR3 totals 16 residues. Here the CDR3 DNA reads TGTGCCAGCAGGGGACTAGCGGGGGGTGGAACCGGGGAGCTGTTTTTT. It specifies CASRGLAGGGTGELFF.

The V call is TRBV27, the J call TRBJ2-3; a weak D match, TRBD2 (6 bases). V was clipped by 6 bases and J by 0 bases, with 16 bases between them. The CDR3 is 16 amino acids. Germline assignment: CDR1 MNHEY and CDR2 SMNVEV (reference sequence). The DNA for the CDR3 is TGTGCCAGCAGCCTAGAACCGGGACTGAGCACAGATACGCAGTATTTT. Translating it yields CASSLEPGLSTDTQYF.

V and J are TRBV30 and TRBJ1-2; 7 bases are shared with TRBD1. The germline CDR1 and CDR2 sequences are GTSNPN and SVGIG (reference sequence). This CDR3 has 13 amino acids. The V segment lost 1 base and the J segment 3 bases; nucleotides outside the gene matches: 2. The CDR3 is CAWSEGGYYGYTF. The DNA for the CDR3 is TGTGCCTGGAGTGAAGGGGGCTACTATGGCTACACCTTC.

The chain uses TRBV5-4 and TRBJ1-3, with no clear D. Germline V gene lookup returns CDR1 SGHNT and CDR2 YYREEE (reference sequence). CDR3 length: 14 amino acids. Trimming took off 2 bases at V and 1 base at J, with 7 bases between the two ends. The CDR3 DNA reads as TGTGCCAGCAGCTTTTGGGGTTCTGGAAACACCATATATTTT. Translating gives CASSFWGSGNTIYF.

This clone has just a few counts. The rearrangement links TRBV7-9 to TRBJ1-2, with D unresolved. V was clipped by 0 bases and J by 2 bases, with 10 bases between them. Germline V gene sequence: CDR1 SEHNR, CDR2 FQNEAQ (reference sequence). The CDR3 loop spans 15 amino acids. Here the CDR3 reads CASSLAGPENYGYTF. CDR3 DNA sequence: TGTGCCAGCAGCTTAGCTGGGCCAGAGAACTATGGCTACACCTTC. The variable domain in full, completed from reference TRBV7-9 and TRBJ1-2, reads DTGVSQNPRHKITKRGQNVTFRCDPISEHNRLYWYRQTLGQGPEFLTYFQNEAQLEKSRLLSDRFSAERPKGSFSTLEIQRTEQGDSAMYLCASSLAGPENYGYTFGSGTRLTVV.

The chain recombines TRBV7-9 with TRBJ1-1; D is perhaps TRBD1 (6 bases). CDR3 length equals 13 residues. CDR1 and CDR2 from the germline V gene are SEHNR and FQNEAQ (reference sequence). Trimming shortened V by 2 bases and J by 8 bases, and 12 bases separated the two germline ends. The CDR3: CASSLFGGREAFF. The DNA of the CDR3 is TGTGCCAGCAGCTTATTTGGGGGCCGGGAAGCTTTCTTT.

The V and J genes are TRBV2 and TRBJ2-4, with 7 bases aligning to TRBD1. The length of the CDR3 is 18 residues. Germline V gene sequence: CDR1 SNHLY, CDR2 FYNNEI. The ends lost 4 bases at V and 1 base at J; junction bases unmatched: 13. CDR3 DNA: TGTGCCAGCAGTGCCAAGACAGGGCCCTTCGCGGCCAAAAACATTCAGTACTTC. This codes for CASSAKTGPFAAKNIQYF.